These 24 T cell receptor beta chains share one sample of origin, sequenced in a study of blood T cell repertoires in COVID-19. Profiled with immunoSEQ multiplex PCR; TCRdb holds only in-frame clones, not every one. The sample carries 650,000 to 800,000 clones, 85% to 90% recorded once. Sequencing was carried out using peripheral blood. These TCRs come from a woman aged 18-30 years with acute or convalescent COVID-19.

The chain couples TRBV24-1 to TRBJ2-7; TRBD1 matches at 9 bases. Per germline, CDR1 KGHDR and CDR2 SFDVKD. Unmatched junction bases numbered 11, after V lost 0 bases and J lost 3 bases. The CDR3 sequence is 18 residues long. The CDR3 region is CATSDLRRDRDYFYEQYF. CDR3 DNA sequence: TGTGCCACCAGTGATTTGAGGCGGGACAGGGACTATTTCTACGAGCAGTACTTC.

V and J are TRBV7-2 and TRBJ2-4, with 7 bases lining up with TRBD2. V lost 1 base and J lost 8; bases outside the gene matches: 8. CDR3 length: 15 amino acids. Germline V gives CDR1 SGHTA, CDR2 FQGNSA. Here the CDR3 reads CASSLENTSVDIQYF. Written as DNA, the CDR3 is TGTGCCAGCAGCTTAGAGAACACTAGCGTAGACATTCAGTACTTC.

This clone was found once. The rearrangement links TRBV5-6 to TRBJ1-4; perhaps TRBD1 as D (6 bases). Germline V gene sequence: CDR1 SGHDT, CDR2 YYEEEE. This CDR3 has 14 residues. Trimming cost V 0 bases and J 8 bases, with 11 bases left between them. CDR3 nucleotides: TGTGCCAGCAGCTTGGACAGGGAGGGGGAAAAACTGTTTTTT. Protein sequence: CASSLDREGEKLFF.

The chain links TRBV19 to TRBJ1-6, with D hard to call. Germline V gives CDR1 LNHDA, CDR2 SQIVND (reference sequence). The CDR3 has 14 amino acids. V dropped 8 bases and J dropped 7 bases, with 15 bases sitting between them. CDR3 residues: CASSWAGRNSPLHF. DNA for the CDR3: TGTGCCAGTTCATGGGCGGGGAGAAATTCACCCCTCCACTTT.

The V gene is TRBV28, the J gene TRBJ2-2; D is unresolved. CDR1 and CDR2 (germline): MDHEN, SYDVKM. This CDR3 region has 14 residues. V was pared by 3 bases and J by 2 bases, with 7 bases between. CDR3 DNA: TGTGCCAGCAGTTTGCGTGTAAACACCGGGGAGCTGTTTTTT. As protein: CASSLRVNTGELFF.

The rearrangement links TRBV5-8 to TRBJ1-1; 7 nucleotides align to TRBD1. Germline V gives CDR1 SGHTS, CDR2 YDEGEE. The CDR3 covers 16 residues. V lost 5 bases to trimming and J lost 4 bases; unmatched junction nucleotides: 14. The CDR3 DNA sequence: TGTGCCAGCAGTTCCGACAGGGCTACAGGGAGCACTGAAGCTTTCTTT. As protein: CASSSDRATGSTEAFF.

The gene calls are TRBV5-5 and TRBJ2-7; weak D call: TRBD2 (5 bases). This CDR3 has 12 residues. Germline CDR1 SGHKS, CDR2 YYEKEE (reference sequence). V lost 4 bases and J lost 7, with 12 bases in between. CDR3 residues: CASSRRAGEQYF. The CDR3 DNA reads TGTGCCAGCAGCCGGCGTGCGGGTGAGCAGTACTTC.

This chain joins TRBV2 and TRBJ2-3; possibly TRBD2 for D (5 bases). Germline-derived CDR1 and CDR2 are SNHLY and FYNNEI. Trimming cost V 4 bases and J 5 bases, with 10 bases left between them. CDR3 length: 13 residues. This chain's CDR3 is CASSVNGVDTQYF. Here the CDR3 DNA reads TGTGCCAGCAGTGTAAACGGGGTAGATACGCAGTATTTT.

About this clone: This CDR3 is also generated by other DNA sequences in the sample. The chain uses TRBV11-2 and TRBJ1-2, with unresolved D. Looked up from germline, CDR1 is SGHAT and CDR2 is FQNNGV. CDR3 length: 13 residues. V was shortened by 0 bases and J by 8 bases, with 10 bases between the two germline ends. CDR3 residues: CASSLDRGGGYTF. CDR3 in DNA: TGTGCCAGCAGCTTAGATCGAGGAGGAGGCTACACCTTC.

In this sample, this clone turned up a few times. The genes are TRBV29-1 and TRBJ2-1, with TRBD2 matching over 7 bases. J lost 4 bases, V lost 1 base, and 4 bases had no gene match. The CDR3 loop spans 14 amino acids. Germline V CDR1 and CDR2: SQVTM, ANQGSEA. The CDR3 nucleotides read TGCAGCGTTGAAGTTGCGGGGGTATACAATGAGCAGTTCTTC. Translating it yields CSVEVAGVYNEQFF.

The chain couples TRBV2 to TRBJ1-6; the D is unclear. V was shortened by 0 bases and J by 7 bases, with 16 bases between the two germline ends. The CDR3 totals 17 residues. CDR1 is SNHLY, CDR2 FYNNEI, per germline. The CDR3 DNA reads TGTGCCAGCAGTGAAGCGCCGGGGAGGTTGGGGAATTCACCCCTCCACTTT. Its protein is CASSEAPGRLGNSPLHF.

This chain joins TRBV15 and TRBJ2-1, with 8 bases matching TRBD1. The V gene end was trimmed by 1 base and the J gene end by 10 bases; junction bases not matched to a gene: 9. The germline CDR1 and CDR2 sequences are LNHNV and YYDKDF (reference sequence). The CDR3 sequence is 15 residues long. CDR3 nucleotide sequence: TGTGCCACCAGCAGAGCCGGACAGGGAATCAGGGAGCAGTTCTTC. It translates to CATSRAGQGIREQFF.

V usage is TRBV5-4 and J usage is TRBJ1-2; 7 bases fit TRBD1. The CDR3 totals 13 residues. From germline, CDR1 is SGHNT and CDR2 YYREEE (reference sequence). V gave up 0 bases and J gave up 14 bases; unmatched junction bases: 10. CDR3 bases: TGTGCCAGCAGCTTGGGACAGGGCCACGACTATACCTTC. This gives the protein CASSLGQGHDYTF.

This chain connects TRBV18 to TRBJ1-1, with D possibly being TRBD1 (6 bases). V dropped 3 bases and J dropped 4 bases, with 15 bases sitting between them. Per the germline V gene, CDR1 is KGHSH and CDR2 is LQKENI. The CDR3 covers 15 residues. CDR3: CASSPFGGGGTEAFF. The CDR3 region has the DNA TGTGCCAGCTCACCGTTCGGGGGGGGCGGCACTGAAGCTTTCTTT. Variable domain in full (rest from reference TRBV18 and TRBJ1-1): NAGVMQNPRHLVRRRGQEARLRCSPMKGHSHVYWYRQLPEEGLKFMVYLQKENIIDESGMPKERFSAEFPKEGPSILRIQQVVRGDSAAYFCASSPFGGGGTEAFFGQGTRLTVV.

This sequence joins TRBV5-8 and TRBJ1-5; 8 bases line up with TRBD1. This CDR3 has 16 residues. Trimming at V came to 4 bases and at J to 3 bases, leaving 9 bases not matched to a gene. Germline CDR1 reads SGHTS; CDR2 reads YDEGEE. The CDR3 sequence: CASSRRQGRANQPQHF. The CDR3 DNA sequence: TGTGCCAGCAGCCGCCGACAGGGGAGAGCCAATCAGCCCCAGCATTTT.

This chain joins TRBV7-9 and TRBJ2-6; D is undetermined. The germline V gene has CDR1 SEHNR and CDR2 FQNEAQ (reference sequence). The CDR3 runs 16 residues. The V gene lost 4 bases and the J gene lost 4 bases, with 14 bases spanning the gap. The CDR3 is CASSSRALAGANVLTF. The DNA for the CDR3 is TGTGCCAGCAGCTCTCGTGCGCTCGCGGGGGCCAACGTCCTGACTTTC.

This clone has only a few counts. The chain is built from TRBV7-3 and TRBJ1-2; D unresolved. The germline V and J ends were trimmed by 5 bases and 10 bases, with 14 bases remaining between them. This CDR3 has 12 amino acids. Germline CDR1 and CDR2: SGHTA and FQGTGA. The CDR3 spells CASSLERSDYTF. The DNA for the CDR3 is TGTGCCAGCAGCCTTGAGAGGTCTGACTACACCTTC.

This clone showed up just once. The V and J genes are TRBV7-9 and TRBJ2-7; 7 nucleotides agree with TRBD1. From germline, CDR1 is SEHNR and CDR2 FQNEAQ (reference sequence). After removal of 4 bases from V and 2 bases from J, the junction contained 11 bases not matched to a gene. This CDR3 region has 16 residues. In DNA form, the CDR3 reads TGTGCCAGCAGCTCAACCGCGGTGACAGGGACCTACGAGCAGTACTTC. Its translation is CASSSTAVTGTYEQYF.

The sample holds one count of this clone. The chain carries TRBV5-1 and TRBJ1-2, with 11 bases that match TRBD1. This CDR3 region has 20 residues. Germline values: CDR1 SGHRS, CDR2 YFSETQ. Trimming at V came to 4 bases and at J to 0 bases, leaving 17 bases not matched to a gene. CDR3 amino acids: CASSLRTGGSSTTANYGYTF. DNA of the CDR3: TGCGCCAGCAGCCTACGGACAGGGGGCTCCTCAACCACCGCTAACTATGGCTACACCTTC.

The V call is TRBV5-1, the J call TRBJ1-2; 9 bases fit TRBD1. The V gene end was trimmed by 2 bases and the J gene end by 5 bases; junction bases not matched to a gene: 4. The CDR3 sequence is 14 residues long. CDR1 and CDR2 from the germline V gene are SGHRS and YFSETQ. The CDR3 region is CASSFSDRGYGYTF. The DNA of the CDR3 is TGCGCCAGCAGCTTTTCGGACAGGGGTTATGGCTACACCTTC.

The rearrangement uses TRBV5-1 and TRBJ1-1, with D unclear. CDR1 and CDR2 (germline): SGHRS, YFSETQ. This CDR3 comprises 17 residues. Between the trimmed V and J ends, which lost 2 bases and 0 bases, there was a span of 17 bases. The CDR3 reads CASSFEYFGRMNTEAFF. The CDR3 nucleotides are TGCGCCAGCAGCTTTGAGTATTTCGGTAGAATGAACACTGAAGCTTTCTTT.

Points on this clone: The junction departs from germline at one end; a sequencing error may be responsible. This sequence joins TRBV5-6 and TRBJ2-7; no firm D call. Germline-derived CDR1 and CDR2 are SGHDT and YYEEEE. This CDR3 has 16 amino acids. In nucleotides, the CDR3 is TGTGCCAGCAGCTTGGTCTGGCAGCAAAACAGCTACGAGCAATACTTC. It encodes CASSLVWQQNSYEQYF.

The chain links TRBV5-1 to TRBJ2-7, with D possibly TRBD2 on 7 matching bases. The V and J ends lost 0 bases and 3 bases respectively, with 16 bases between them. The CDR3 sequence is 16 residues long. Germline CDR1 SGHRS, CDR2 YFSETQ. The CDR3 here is CASSLVPAGEGYEQYF. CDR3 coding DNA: TGCGCCAGCAGCTTGGTTCCGGCAGGGGAGGGCTACGAGCAGTACTTC.

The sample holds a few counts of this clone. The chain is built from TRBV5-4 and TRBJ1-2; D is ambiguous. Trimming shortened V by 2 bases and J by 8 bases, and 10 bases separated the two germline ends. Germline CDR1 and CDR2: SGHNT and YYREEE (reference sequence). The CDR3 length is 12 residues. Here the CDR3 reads CASSFDFNGYTF. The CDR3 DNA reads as TGTGCCAGCAGCTTTGACTTCAACGGCTACACCTTC.